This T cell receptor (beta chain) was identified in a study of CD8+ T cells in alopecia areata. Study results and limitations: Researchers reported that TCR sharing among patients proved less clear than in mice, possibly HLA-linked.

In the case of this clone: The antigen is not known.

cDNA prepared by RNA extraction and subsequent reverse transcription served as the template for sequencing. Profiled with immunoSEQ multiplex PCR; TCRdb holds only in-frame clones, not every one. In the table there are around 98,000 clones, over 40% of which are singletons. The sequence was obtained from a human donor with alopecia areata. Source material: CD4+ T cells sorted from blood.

The CDR3 reads CASSLVGVTQPQHF. CDR3 DNA sequence: TGTGCCAGCAGTTTAGTAGGGGTAACTCAGCCCCAGCATTTT. The rearrangement links TRBV28 to TRBJ1-5; weak D call: TRBD1 (5 bases). Between the trimmed V and J ends, which lost 2 bases and 6 bases, there was a span of 11 bases. The CDR3 has 14 residues. The germline CDR1 and CDR2 sequences are MDHEN and SYDVKM.